This T cell receptor (beta chain) was identified during a study of cytomegalovirus exposure and HLA in healthy donors. Study in general: A subsequent analysis reported that the approximately 120 validation repertoires were produced on the same platform that had also been used for the 550 to 750 first-cohort repertoires.

General study results and limits: It was reported that the classifier diagnosed cytomegalovirus status with high specificity and sensitivity in both the original and validation cohorts.

Sequenced by immunoSEQ multiplex PCR; TCRdb stores in-frame clones only, minus some. The table includes about 190,000 clones, roughly 88% detected once. Comment on this clone: Its antigen is as yet unknown.

Trimming stripped 2 bases from V and 3 bases from J, with 8 bases between. The CDR3 has 13 amino acids. From germline, CDR1 is SGHNT and CDR2 YYREEE (reference sequence). The sequence was collected from a woman aged 18-29 years in good health and CMV-seronegative. Sample: PBMCs. J is TRBJ2-5 and V is TRBV5-4; perhaps TRBD2 as D (6 bases). The CDR3 coding sequence is TGTGCCAGCAGCTTAATAGCGGAAGAGACCCAGTACTTC. It yields the protein CASSLIAEETQYF.